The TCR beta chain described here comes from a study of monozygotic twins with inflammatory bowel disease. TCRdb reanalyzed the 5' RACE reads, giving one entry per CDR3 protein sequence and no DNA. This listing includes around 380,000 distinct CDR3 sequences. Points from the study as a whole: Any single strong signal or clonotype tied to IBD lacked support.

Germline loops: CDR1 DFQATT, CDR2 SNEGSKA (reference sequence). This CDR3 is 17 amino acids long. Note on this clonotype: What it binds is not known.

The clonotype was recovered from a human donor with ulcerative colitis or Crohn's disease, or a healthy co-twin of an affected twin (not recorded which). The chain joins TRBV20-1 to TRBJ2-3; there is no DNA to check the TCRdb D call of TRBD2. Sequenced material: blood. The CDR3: CSARDRMSWSRTDTQYF.